Listed below are T cell receptor beta chains from one sample, sequenced in a study of shared clonotypes between healthy human individuals. Assay used: immunoSEQ multiplex PCR; TCRdb lists only in-frame clones, some missing. The sample lists about 2 million clones, roughly 94% seen once, with approximately 0.13% in the top ten. Material: naive CD4+ T cells sorted from blood. All receptors come from a man aged 18 to 29 in good health. The CDR3 runs from the conserved cysteine through the conserved F or W. A D gene is named only where the DNA matches it firmly. Clone size, where shown, is once, few, many, or a class for clones that have expanded.

V: TRBV30; size: .; D: .; J: TRBJ1-6; DNA: TGTGCCTGGAGTGATGGGGGGGGCAATTCACCCCTCCACTTT; CDR3: CAWSDGGGNSPLHF
V: TRBV6-1; size: .; D: .; J: TRBJ1-6; DNA: TGTGCCAGCAGTGATGGACAGCTCTATAATTCACCCCTCCACTTT; CDR3: CASSDGQLYNSPLHF
V: TRBV15; size: .; D: TRBD2; J: TRBJ2-2; DNA: TGTGCCACCAGCAGCCTGACTAGCGGGAGGTCCGGGGAGCTGTTTTTT; CDR3: CATSSLTSGRSGELFF
V: TRBV28; size: .; D: TRBD2; J: TRBJ2-3; DNA: TGTGCCAGCAGTGGGAGCGGGGGCCGTCTAAGCACAGATACGCAGTATTTT; CDR3: CASSGSGGRLSTDTQYF
V: TRBV2; size: .; D: .; J: TRBJ1-1; DNA: TGTGCCAGCATCTCGCTCGCCGGGACACCAGCTTATGAAGCTTTCTTT; CDR3: CASISLAGTPAYEAFF
V: TRBV18; size: once; D: TRBD1; J: TRBJ1-5; DNA: TGTGCCAGCTCACCCGTACCGGGACAGCGCAATCAGCCCCAGCATTTT; CDR3: CASSPVPGQRNQPQHF
V: TRBV5-1; size: once; D: .; J: TRBJ2-1; DNA: TGCGCCAGCAGCTTGGTTTCCAGTGAGCAGTTCTTC; CDR3: CASSLVSSEQFF
V: TRBV5-4; size: .; D: .; J: TRBJ2-5; DNA: TGTGCCAGCAGCTTCTACCGGGGGACCGGGGAGACCCAGTACTTC; CDR3: CASSFYRGTGETQYF
V: TRBV5-1; size: once; D: .; J: TRBJ2-3; DNA: TGCGCCAGCAGCTCACAGGGCTTGACAGATACGCAGTATTTT; CDR3: CASSSQGLTDTQYF
V: TRBV11-2; size: once; D: .; J: TRBJ1-5; DNA: TGTGCCAGCAGCAGGGGGGAGGGGAACGATCAGCCCCAGCATTTT; CDR3: CASSRGEGNDQPQHF
V: TRBV4-1; size: .; D: .; J: TRBJ1-2; DNA: TGCGCCAGCAGCCCGGTCTTCGGGCGCGACTATGGCTACACCTTC; CDR3: CASSPVFGRDYGYTF
V: TRBV30; size: .; D: .; J: TRBJ1-3; DNA: TGTGCCTGGAGCACGGACAGTGGGAATGGAAACACCATATATTTT; CDR3: CAWSTDSGNGNTIYF
V: TRBV6-6; size: .; D: TRBD1; J: TRBJ1-2; DNA: TGTGCCAGCAGTTACTCGGGGCAGGGGGGATATGGCTACACCTTC; CDR3: CASSYSGQGGYGYTF
V: TRBV9; size: once; D: TRBD2; J: TRBJ2-7; DNA: TGTGCCAGCAGCGAGGGGCCAGCGGGGGGTTTCTACGAGCAGTACTTC; CDR3: CASSEGPAGGFYEQYF
V: TRBV10-3; size: .; D: TRBD2; J: TRBJ2-7; DNA: TGTGCCATCAGTGAGTCTACTAGCGGGGGGACCTACGAGCAGTACTTC; CDR3: CAISESTSGGTYEQYF
V: TRBV28; size: .; D: .; J: TRBJ2-7; DNA: TGTGCCAGCGGGACCAGTTACGAGCAGTACTTC; CDR3: CASGTSYEQYF
V: TRBV7-2; size: .; D: .; J: TRBJ2-5; DNA: TGTGCCAGCAGCTTAAGGGGTCGGGGTCGGGAGACCCAGTACTTC; CDR3: CASSLRGRGRETQYF
V: TRBV4-1; size: .; D: .; J: TRBJ1-2; DNA: TGCGCCAGCAGCCAAGATCATACGAATTCTAACTATGGCTACACCTTC; CDR3: CASSQDHTNSNYGYTF